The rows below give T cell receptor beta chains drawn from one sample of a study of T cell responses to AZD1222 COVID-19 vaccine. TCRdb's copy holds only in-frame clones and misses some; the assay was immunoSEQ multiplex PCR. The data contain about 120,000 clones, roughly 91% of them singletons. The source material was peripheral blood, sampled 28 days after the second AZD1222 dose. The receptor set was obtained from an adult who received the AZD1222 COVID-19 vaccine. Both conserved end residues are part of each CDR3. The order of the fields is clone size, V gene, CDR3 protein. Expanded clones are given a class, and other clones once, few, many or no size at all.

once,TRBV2,CASSEQGGGYTF
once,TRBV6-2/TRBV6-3,CASSYGQGHNEQFF
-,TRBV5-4,CASSLRALAGGEQYF
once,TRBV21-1,CASSKAEGTGRHRSYEQYF
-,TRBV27,CASSSHRDRVQETQYF
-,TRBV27,CASSLNWGGTQYF
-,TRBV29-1,CSVAGRGNTIYF
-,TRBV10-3,CAISPQGFTEAFF
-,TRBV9,CASSSLGLAAEQFF
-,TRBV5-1,CASSLRTDTQYF